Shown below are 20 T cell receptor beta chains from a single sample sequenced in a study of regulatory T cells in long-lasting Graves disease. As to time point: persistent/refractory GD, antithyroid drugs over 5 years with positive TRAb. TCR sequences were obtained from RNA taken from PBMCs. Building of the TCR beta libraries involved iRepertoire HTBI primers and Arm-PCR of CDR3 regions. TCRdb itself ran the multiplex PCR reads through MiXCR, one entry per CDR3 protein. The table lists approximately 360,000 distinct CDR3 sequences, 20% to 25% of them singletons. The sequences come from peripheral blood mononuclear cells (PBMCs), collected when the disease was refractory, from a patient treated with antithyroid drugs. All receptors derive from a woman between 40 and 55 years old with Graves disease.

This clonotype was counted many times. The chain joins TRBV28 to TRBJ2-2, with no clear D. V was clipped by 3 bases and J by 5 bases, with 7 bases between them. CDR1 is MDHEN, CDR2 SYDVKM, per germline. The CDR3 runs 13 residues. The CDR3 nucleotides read TGTGCCAGCAGTTTCAGGTGGACCGGGGAGCTGTTTTTT. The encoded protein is CASSFRWTGELFF.

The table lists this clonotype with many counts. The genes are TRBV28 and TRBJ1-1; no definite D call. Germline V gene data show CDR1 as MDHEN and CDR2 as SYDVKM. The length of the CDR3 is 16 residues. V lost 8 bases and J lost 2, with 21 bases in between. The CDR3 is CASQFGVKKINTEAFF. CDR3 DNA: TGTGCCAGCCAATTCGGGGTAAAGAAAATAAACACTGAAGCTTTCTTT.

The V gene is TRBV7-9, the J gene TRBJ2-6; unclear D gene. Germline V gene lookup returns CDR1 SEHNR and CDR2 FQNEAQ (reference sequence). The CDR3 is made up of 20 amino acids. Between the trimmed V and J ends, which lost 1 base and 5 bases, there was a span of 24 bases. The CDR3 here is CASSLGRFGGMRSRANVLTF. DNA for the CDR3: TGTGCCAGCAGCTTAGGGAGATTTGGTGGGATGCGCTCGAGGGCCAACGTCCTGACTTTC.

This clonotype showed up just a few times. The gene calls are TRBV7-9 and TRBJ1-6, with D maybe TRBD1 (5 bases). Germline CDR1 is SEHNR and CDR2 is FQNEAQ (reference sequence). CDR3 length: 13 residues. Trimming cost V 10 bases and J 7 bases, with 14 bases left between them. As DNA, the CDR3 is TGTGCCATTACGCCAGGGAGGAATTCACCCCTCCACTTT. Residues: CAITPGRNSPLHF.

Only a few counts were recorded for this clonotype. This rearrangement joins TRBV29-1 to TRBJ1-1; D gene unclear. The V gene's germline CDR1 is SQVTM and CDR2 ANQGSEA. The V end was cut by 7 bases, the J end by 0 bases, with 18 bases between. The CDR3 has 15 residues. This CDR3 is CSADKYGVVNTEAFF. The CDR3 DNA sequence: TGCAGCGCTGATAAGTACGGGGTCGTGAACACTGAAGCTTTCTTT.

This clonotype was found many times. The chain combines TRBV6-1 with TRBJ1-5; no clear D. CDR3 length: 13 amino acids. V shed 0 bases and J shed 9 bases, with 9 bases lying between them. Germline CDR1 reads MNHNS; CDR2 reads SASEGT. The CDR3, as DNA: TGTGCCAGCAGTGAAGCGTCGACACGGCCCCAGCATTTT. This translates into CASSEASTRPQHF.

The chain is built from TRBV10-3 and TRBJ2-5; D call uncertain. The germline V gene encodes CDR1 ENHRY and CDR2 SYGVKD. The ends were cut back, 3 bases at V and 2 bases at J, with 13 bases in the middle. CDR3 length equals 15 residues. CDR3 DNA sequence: TGTGCCATCAGTGACAGGCTAGGTCGGCAAGAGACCCAGTACTTC. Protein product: CAISDRLGRQETQYF.

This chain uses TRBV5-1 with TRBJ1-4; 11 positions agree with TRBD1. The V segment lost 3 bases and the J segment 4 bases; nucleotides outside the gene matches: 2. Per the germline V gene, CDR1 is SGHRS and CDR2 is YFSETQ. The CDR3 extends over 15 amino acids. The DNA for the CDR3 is TGCGCCAGCAGCTCGGGACAGGGGGGTAATGAAAAACTGTTTTTT. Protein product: CASSSGQGGNEKLFF.

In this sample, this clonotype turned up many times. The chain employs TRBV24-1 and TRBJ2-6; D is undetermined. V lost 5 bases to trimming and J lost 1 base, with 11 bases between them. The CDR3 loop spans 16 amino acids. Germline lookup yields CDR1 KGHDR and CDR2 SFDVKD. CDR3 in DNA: TGTGCCACCAGTGGACACGGAGAGTCTGGGGCCAACGTCCTGACTTTC. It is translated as CATSGHGESGANVLTF.

Here the CDR3 reads CSVEKSGANVLTF. For the CDR3, the DNA is TGCAGCGTTGAGAAATCTGGGGCCAACGTCCTGACTTTC. The gene calls are TRBV29-1 and TRBJ2-6; D unclear. Trimming shortened V by 3 bases and J by 1 base, and 4 bases separated the two germline ends. CDR1 is SQVTM and CDR2 is ANQGSEA in the germline V gene. This CDR3 has 13 amino acids.

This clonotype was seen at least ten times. The CDR3 nucleotides read TGTGCCAGCAGTTTGAGGGGGCTCATCGGAAACACCATATATTTT. Protein product: CASSLRGLIGNTIYF. The chain recombines TRBV28 with TRBJ1-3; TRBD1 aligns across 7 bases. The length of the CDR3 is 15 residues. Germline trimming cut 3 bases from V and 4 bases from J; bases unmatched to any gene: 6. Looked up from germline, CDR1 is MDHEN and CDR2 is SYDVKM.

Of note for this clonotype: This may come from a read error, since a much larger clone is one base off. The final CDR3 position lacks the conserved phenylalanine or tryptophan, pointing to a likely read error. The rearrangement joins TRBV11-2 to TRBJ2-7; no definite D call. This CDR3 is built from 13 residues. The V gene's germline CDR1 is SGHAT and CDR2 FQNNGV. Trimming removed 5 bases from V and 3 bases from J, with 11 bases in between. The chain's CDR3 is CASSPTPLYEQYL. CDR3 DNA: TGTGCCAGCAGCCCTACACCCCTCTACGAGCAGTACCTC.

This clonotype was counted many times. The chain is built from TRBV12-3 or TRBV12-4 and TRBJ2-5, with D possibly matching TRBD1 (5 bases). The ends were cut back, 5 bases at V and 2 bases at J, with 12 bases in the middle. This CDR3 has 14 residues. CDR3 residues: CASSTDSEQETQYF. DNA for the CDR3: TGTGCCAGCAGTACCGACAGCGAACAAGAGACCCAGTACTTC.

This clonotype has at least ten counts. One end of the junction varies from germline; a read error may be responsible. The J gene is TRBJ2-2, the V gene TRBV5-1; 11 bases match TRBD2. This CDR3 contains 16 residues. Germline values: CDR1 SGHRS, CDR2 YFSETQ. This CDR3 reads CASSPGTSGNTGELFF. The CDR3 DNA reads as TGTGCCAGCAGCCCAGGGACTAGCGGAAACACCGGGGAGCTGTTTTTT. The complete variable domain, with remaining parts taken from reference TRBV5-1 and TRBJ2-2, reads KAGVTQTPRYLIKTRGQQVTLSCSPISGHRSVSWYQQTPGQGLQFLFEYFSETQRNKGNFPGRFSGRQFSNSRSEMNVSTLELGDSALYLCASSPGTSGNTGELFFGEGSRLTVL.

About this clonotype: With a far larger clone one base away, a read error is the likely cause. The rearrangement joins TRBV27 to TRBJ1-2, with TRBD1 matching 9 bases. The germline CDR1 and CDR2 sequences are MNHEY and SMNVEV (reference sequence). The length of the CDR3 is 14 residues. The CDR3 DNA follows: TGTGCCAGCAGACAACCGGACAGGGGCTATGGCTACGCCTTC. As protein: CASRQPDRGYGYAF.

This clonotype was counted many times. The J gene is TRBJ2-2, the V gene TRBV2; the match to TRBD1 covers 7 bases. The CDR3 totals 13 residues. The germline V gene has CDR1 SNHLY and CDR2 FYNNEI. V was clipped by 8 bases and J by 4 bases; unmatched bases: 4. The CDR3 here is CASRRGSTGELFF. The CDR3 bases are TGTGCCAGCCGCAGGGGGAGCACCGGGGAGCTGTTTTTT.

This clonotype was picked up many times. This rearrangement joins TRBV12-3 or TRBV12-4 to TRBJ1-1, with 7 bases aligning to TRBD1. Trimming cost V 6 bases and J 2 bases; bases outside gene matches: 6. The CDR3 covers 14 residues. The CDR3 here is CASSHGQVNTEAFF. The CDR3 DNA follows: TGTGCCAGCAGCCACGGACAGGTCAACACTGAAGCTTTCTTT.

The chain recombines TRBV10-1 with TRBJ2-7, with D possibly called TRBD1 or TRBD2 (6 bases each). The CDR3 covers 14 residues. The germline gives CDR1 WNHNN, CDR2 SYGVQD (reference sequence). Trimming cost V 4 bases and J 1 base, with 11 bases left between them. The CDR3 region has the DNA TGCGCCAGCAGTGCCGGGGGCAGGTCCTACGAGCAGTACTTC. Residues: CASSAGGRSYEQYF.

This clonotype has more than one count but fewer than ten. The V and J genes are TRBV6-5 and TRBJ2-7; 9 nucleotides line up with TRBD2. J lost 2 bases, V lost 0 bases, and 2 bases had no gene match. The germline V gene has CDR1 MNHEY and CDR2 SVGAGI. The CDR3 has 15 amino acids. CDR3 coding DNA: TGTGCCAGCAGTTACTCGGCTAGCGGGACCTACGAGCAGTACTTC. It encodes CASSYSASGTYEQYF.

The CDR3: CAWSTPGPRVYEQYF. CDR3 nucleotides: TGTGCCTGGAGTACTCCGGGTCCTCGCGTATACGAGCAGTACTTC. J is TRBJ2-7 and V is TRBV30; D call uncertain. CDR3 length: 15 amino acids. Trimming took off 2 bases at V and 4 bases at J, with 18 bases between the two ends. Germline loops: CDR1 GTSNPN, CDR2 SVGIG (reference sequence).